This TCR beta chain was obtained from a study of CD8 T cells in Susac syndrome. Looked up from germline, CDR1 is MGHRA and CDR2 is YSYEKL. The V end lost 1 base, the J end lost 3 bases, and 13 bases lay between the germline ends. The CDR3 loop spans 16 amino acids. RNA amounts of roughly 0.45 to 1 ug underwent reverse transcription with random hexamers. MiXCR, run by TCRdb on the immunoSEQ multiplex PCR reads, gives a single entry per CDR3 protein. The sample includes 90,000 to 150,000 distinct CDR3 sequences, more than 85% seen only once; the top ten take approximately 0.097%. The rearrangement uses TRBV4-1 and TRBJ2-1; D gene unclear. The clonotype originates from a human donor with multiple sclerosis. The sequenced sample consisted of CD4+ T cells from PBMCs. In nucleotides, the CDR3 is TGCGCCAGCAGCCAAGTGGATGTCCTTTGCTACAATGAGCAGTTCTTC. Its protein is CASSQVDVLCYNEQFF.